The 21 T cell receptor beta chains reported below all come from one sample, sequenced in a study of Graves' ophthalmopathy and Graves' hyperthyroidism (dated by TCRdb to 2016 to 2018). Sequenced on an Illumina HiSeq 2000. For repertoire sequencing, the TCR beta CDR3 regions were amplified from RNA transcripts. The first round was an RT-PCR using HTBI primers with the Qiagen OneStep RT-PCR kit, and this first round was followed by a second-round multiplex PCR, then size selection and purification. Using fastp at Q25 and MiXCR, TCRdb reprocessed the public reads and kept productive beta chains. Rows are unified per CDR3 protein, each entry keeping the most common DNA and genes. The sample data list 500,000 to 700,000 distinct CDR3 sequences, and about 24% of these were observed just once. The ten top clones hold approximately 7% of the sample. Sequencing was carried out using peripheral blood. The receptors stem from a woman aged 18-29 years with stable Graves' hyperthyroidism. Some clones in this sample may be carry-over from other donors' samples. Donor details come from another sample of the same person, matched by shared clones.

This clonotype was recorded many times. This chain uses TRBV7-3 with TRBJ2-2, with D hard to call. V lost 5 bases and J lost 2, with 9 bases in between. This CDR3 is 14 amino acids long. The germline V gene has CDR1 SGHTA and CDR2 FQGTGA. The CDR3 spells CASSPGLNTGELFF. CDR3 in DNA: TGTGCCAGCAGCCCCGGCCTTAACACCGGGGAGCTGTTTTTT. The variable domain in full, with the rest retrieved from reference TRBV7-3 and TRBJ2-2, is GAGVSQTPSNKVTEKGKYVELRCDPISGHTALYWYRQSLGQGPEFLIYFQGTGAADDSGLPNDRFFAVRPEGSVSTLKIQRTERGDSAVYLCASSPGLNTGELFFGEGSRLTVL.

This clonotype was seen a handful of times. The rearrangement uses TRBV10-3 and TRBJ2-7; possible D gene TRBD1, 5 bases. Between the trimmed V and J ends, which lost 4 bases and 5 bases, there was a span of 15 bases. The CDR3 consists of 14 residues. Germline V gene data show CDR1 as ENHRY and CDR2 as SYGVKD. This chain's CDR3 is CAISVRQGGHEQYF. CDR3 DNA: TGTGCCATCAGTGTGCGGCAGGGCGGCCACGAGCAGTACTTC.

The rearrangement joins TRBV6-2 or TRBV6-3 to TRBJ2-7, with a tentative D call TRBD2 (5 bases). Germline values: CDR1 MNHEY, CDR2 SVGEGT. The V and J ends lost 1 base and 7 bases respectively, with 14 bases between them. There are 14 residues in the CDR3. The chain's CDR3 is CASSYLRDGLEQYF. In DNA, the CDR3 is TGTGCCAGCAGTTACTTACGGGATGGGCTTGAGCAGTACTTC.

This clonotype was seen just once. The rearrangement links TRBV7-3 to TRBJ2-2; the D is unclear. V lost 5 bases, J lost 6 bases, and 13 bases lay in between. This CDR3 has 14 amino acids. Germline lookup yields CDR1 SGHTA and CDR2 FQGTGA. The CDR3 nucleotides are TGTGCCAGCAGCCCCACAGCCCCCTCCGGGGAGCTGTTTTTT. Translated, it gives CASSPTAPSGELFF.

The V gene is TRBV12-3 or TRBV12-4, the J gene TRBJ1-2; no firm D call. The CDR3 is 16 residues long. V lost 1 base to trimming and J lost 4 bases, with 16 bases between them. The CDR3 here is CASSLGGGEKSYGYTF. In nucleotides, the CDR3 is TGTGCCAGCAGTTTAGGGGGTGGGGAGAAAAGCTATGGCTACACCTTC.

V gene TRBV5-1 combines with J gene TRBJ1-2, with 11 bases lining up with TRBD1. V lost 1 base to trimming and J lost 9 bases; unmatched junction nucleotides: 11. Germline V lookup: CDR1 SGHRS, CDR2 YFSETQ. The CDR3 length is 16 residues. CDR3 residues: CASSLPSGQGAKSYTF. The CDR3 DNA reads as TGCGCCAGCAGCTTGCCCTCTGGACAGGGGGCGAAGAGCTACACCTTC.

This clonotype was detected many times. This chain joins TRBV2 and TRBJ1-2; no clear D gene. Per the germline V gene, CDR1 is SNHLY and CDR2 is FYNNEI. The V end lost 3 bases, the J end lost 4 bases, and 3 bases lay between the germline ends. The CDR3 runs 11 residues. The CDR3 DNA follows: TGTGCCAGCAGTGATACCTATGGCTACACCTTC. Its protein is CASSDTYGYTF.

This clonotype was recorded at least ten times. The gene calls are TRBV6-5 and TRBJ1-1; 8 bases are a match to TRBD1. Germline CDR1 is MNHEY and CDR2 is SVGAGI. Germline trimming cut 5 bases from V and 1 base from J; bases unmatched to any gene: 9. This CDR3 is 16 amino acids long. CDR3 nucleotides: TGTGCCAGCAGTACTACTAGGACAGGGCGGAACACTGAAGCTTTCTTT. Residues: CASSTTRTGRNTEAFF.

This clonotype was seen ten or more times. The V and J genes are TRBV9 and TRBJ2-5; 9 bases map to TRBD2. The germline CDR1 and CDR2 sequences are SGDLS and YYNGEE. CDR3 length: 14 amino acids. Trimming at V came to 3 bases and at J to 3 bases, leaving 3 bases not matched to a gene. This CDR3 is CASSASGNKETQYF. The CDR3 nucleotides are TGTGCCAGCAGCGCTAGCGGGAATAAAGAGACCCAGTACTTC.

The J gene is TRBJ1-1, the V gene TRBV11-2; a weak D match, TRBD1 (5 bases). This CDR3 comprises 13 residues. Germline V CDR1 and CDR2: SGHAT, FQNNGV. Trimming shortened V by 7 bases and J by 10 bases, and 19 bases separated the two germline ends. The CDR3 DNA is TGTGCCAGCACCTCTCTCTTGGGGGAAGGAGCTTTCTTT. This encodes CASTSLLGEGAFF.

With regard to this clonotype: A much larger clone lies one base from this, so it may be a read error. The gene calls are TRBV19 and TRBJ1-6, with D hard to call. Per the germline V gene, CDR1 is LNHDA and CDR2 is SQIVND (reference sequence). The CDR3 length is 18 residues. Between the trimmed V and J ends, which lost 8 bases and 0 bases, there was a span of 20 bases. The CDR3 here is CASCTSAGRSSYNSPLHF. The CDR3 DNA reads as TGTGCCAGTTGTACCTCAGCCGGCCGGAGCTCCTATAATTCACCCCTCCACTTT.

The chain is built from TRBV6-1 and TRBJ2-2; TRBD1 agrees at 7 bases. The CDR3 consists of 14 residues. The germline gives CDR1 MNHNS, CDR2 SASEGT. Unmatched junction bases numbered 4, after V lost 9 bases and J lost 0 bases. The CDR3 nucleotides are TGTGCCAGTATGACAGGGTCGAACACCGGGGAGCTGTTTTTT. This gives the protein CASMTGSNTGELFF.

This clonotype came up a few times. This chain links TRBV15 with TRBJ2-7; a possible D gene is TRBD2 (5 bases). The CDR3 length is 16 residues. Germline CDR1 is LNHNV and CDR2 is YYDKDF (reference sequence). V gave up 0 bases and J gave up 4 bases, with 16 bases separating them. In nucleotides, the CDR3 is TGTGCCACCAGCAGAGATCAGGACTTAGCCTCTTACGAGCAGTACTTC. Translating gives CATSRDQDLASYEQYF.

This clonotype was counted at least ten times. The chain recombines TRBV12-3 or TRBV12-4 with TRBJ1-2; D unresolved. V lost 4 bases and J lost 8, with 14 bases in between. The CDR3 has 13 residues. The CDR3 protein is CASSSPGFIGYTF. In DNA form, the CDR3 reads TGTGCCAGCAGTTCCCCAGGATTTATAGGCTACACCTTC.

This clonotype came up once. The chain uses TRBV29-1 and TRBJ1-1; no clear D gene. Germline CDR1 and CDR2: SQVTM and ANQGSEA. Between the trimmed V and J ends, which lost 1 base and 7 bases, there was a span of 16 bases. This CDR3 region has 14 residues. CDR3 region: CSVEGKLGRNEAFF. Written as DNA, the CDR3 is TGCAGCGTTGAAGGGAAGCTAGGGCGAAATGAAGCTTTCTTT.

The chain employs TRBV20-1 and TRBJ1-2; 9 bases match TRBD1. Germline V gene lookup returns CDR1 DFQATT and CDR2 SNEGSKA (reference sequence). CDR3 length: 16 amino acids. V gave up 0 bases and J gave up 8 bases; unmatched junction bases: 13. The CDR3 DNA is TGCAGTGCTAGAGAGCGCTGGACAGGGGTTTCGGGAGGCTACACCTTC. This gives the protein CSARERWTGVSGGYTF.

This rearrangement joins TRBV28 to TRBJ2-2, with 12 positions matching TRBD2. Per the germline V gene, CDR1 is MDHEN and CDR2 is SYDVKM. With V trimmed by 2 bases and J by 8 bases, 6 bases remained unmatched. The CDR3 is made up of 16 amino acids. The CDR3 protein is CASSLSLAGGRGELFF. The CDR3 nucleotides are TGTGCCAGCAGTTTAAGCCTAGCGGGGGGGCGAGGGGAGCTGTTTTTT.

This clonotype was observed at least ten times. This chain joins TRBV6-1 and TRBJ1-2; D possibly corresponds to TRBD1 (5 bases). V lost 6 bases, J lost 2 bases, and 10 bases lay in between. Looked up from germline, CDR1 is MNHNS and CDR2 is SASEGT. CDR3 size: 13 residues. CDR3 coding DNA: TGTGCCAGCAGACAGGACGGGAACTATGGCTACACCTTC. Encoded protein: CASRQDGNYGYTF.

Ten or more counts support this clonotype. The CDR3 DNA follows: TGTGCCTGGAATCCCCACAGGGGAAATTCACCCCTCCACTTT. It encodes CAWNPHRGNSPLHF. The rearrangement joins TRBV30 to TRBJ1-6; TRBD1 agrees at 7 bases. J gave up 7 bases and V 4 bases, and 7 bases lay outside the gene matches. CDR3 size: 14 residues. Germline V gene lookup returns CDR1 GTSNPN and CDR2 SVGIG (reference sequence).

This clonotype has at least ten counts. V usage is TRBV20-1 and J usage is TRBJ1-5; tentative D call: TRBD1 (5 bases). Trimming took 1 base from V and 1 from J, leaving 17 bases between them. The CDR3 totals 17 residues. Germline assignment: CDR1 DFQATT and CDR2 SNEGSKA (reference sequence). CDR3 protein: CSARGGRKGKSNQPQHF. The CDR3 nucleotides are TGCAGTGCTAGAGGGGGTAGAAAGGGGAAGAGCAATCAGCCCCAGCATTTT.

There are many counts of this clonotype. V is TRBV5-6 and J is TRBJ1-1, with 9 bases aligning to TRBD1. Germline lookup yields CDR1 SGHDT and CDR2 YYEEEE. The trim removed 4 bases at V and 5 bases at J, leaving 6 bases unmatched. The CDR3 totals 14 residues. This CDR3 is CASSKQGARTEAFF. CDR3 DNA sequence: TGTGCCAGCAGCAAACAGGGGGCGAGAACTGAAGCTTTCTTT.